Presented here are 5 T cell receptor beta chains from one specimen sequenced in a study of T cell responses to AZD1222 COVID-19 vaccine. TCRdb keeps only in-frame clones here, not all; method: immunoSEQ multiplex PCR. The sample records approximately 150,000 clones, approximately 90% being singletons. The specimen was peripheral blood, collected on day 0 of AZD1222 vaccination. The receptor set was obtained from an adult in good health.

The sample holds one count of this clone. This chain connects TRBV19 to TRBJ1-5, with D possibly being TRBD1 (5 bases). This CDR3 region has 12 residues. V lost 7 bases to trimming and J lost 6 bases, with 10 bases between them. Per germline, CDR1 LNHDA and CDR2 SQIVND (reference sequence). The CDR3 DNA sequence: TGTGCCAGTATGGGGGGACTTCAGCCCCAGCATTTT. Encoded protein: CASMGGLQPQHF.

This clone was recorded a few times. The chain employs TRBV6-2 or TRBV6-3 and TRBJ1-6; D remains unclear. This CDR3 has 14 amino acids. The V and J ends lost 8 bases and 4 bases respectively, with 12 bases between them. The V gene's germline CDR1 is MNHEY and CDR2 SVGEGT. DNA for the CDR3: TGTGCCAGCGGCCGAAGGTCGTATAATTCACCCCTCCACTTT. It encodes CASGRRSYNSPLHF.

The V gene is TRBV6-2 or TRBV6-3, the J gene TRBJ2-7, with D hard to call. CDR1 MNHEY and CDR2 SVGEGT come from the germline V gene. V lost 3 bases and J lost 12, with 12 bases in between. The CDR3 has 11 residues. The chain's CDR3 is CASSYMGYRYF. The CDR3 coding sequence is TGTGCCAGCAGTTATATGGGGTATAGGTACTTC.

V and J are TRBV7-6 and TRBJ2-6, with D possibly being TRBD2 (5 bases). CDR3 length: 18 residues. Germline CDR1 SGHVS, CDR2 FNYEAQ. Trimming took off 1 base at V and 1 base at J, with 14 bases between the two ends. CDR3 residues: CASSLEAGGPSGANVLTF. The CDR3 DNA sequence: TGTGCCAGCAGCTTAGAAGCTGGCGGGCCGTCTGGGGCCAACGTCCTGACTTTC.

A single count supports this clone. J is TRBJ2-5 and V is TRBV7-3; 8 positions match TRBD2. CDR1 SGHTA and CDR2 FQGTGA come from the germline V gene. CDR3 length: 14 residues. Trimming at V came to 5 bases and at J to 5 bases, leaving 7 bases not matched to a gene. DNA of the CDR3: TGTGCCAGCAGCCCCTCCGGGGGGGCGGAGACCCAGTACTTC. Protein sequence: CASSPSGGAETQYF. Complete variable domain (other parts from reference TRBV7-3 and TRBJ2-5): GAGVSQTPSNKVTEKGKYVELRCDPISGHTALYWYRQSLGQGPEFLIYFQGTGAADDSGLPNDRFFAVRPEGSVSTLKIQRTERGDSAVYLCASSPSGGAETQYFGPGTRLLVL.